The TCR beta chain under discussion was sequenced for a study of blood T cell repertoires in COVID-19. Study information: The United States, Italy and Spain were the sources of the acute and convalescent COVID-19 samples. PBMCs, B-cell-depleted T cells, or T cells were the source of the cDNA or gDNA that made up the material.

Per the authors' pipeline: The authors estimated nucleated cell counts from reference gene primer amplification. This table comes from immunoSEQ multiplex PCR, and its TCRdb copy is limited to in-frame clones, with some not included. D and trimming come from the DNA, and the V and J calls and clone size come from that table. The data hold under 200,000 clones, with 90% observed a single time. Per the germline V gene, CDR1 is MNHEY and CDR2 is SMNVEV (reference sequence). CDR3 length: 14 amino acids. Deletions cut 3 bases from V and 2 bases from J, with 11 bases between. This sequence joins TRBV27 and TRBJ2-7, with D possibly being TRBD1 (6 bases). Sample: peripheral blood. The receptor was derived from a man aged 50 or older with acute or convalescent COVID-19. CDR3 DNA sequence: TGTGCCAGCAGTTTCGGGACAAAACCCTACGAGCAGTACTTC. Translated: CASSFGTKPYEQYF.